These T cell receptor beta chains were read from a single sample in a study of CD8 T cells in ankylosing spondylitis. Using its own MiXCR run on the 5' RACE reads, TCRdb lists one record per CDR3 protein. The sample lists around 91,000 distinct CDR3 sequences, roughly 9% occurring once. Sequencing was performed on blood, either unsorted or a sorted T cell fraction (not recorded which). The receptor source for this set is a male donor with ankylosing spondylitis. CDR3s include the opening cysteine and the closing phenylalanine or tryptophan. The order of the fields is J gene, clone size, V gene, D gene, CDR3 DNA, CDR3 protein. D genes are given only for firm matches. The size of a clone is reported for some rows only, either as once, few or many, or as a class for expanded clones.

J gene: TRBJ2-1
clone size: -
V gene: TRBV12-3/TRBV12-4
D gene: -
CDR3 DNA: TGTGCCAGCAGTACTAGCAGTCAGGGTGAGCAGTTCTTC
CDR3 protein: CASSTSSQGEQFF

J gene: TRBJ2-3
clone size: many
V gene: TRBV27
D gene: TRBD2
CDR3 DNA: TGTGCCAGCAGTTTCCGCGGACTAGCGGGAGGGCGCGGCACAGATACGCAGTATTTT
CDR3 protein: CASSFRGLAGGRGTDTQYF

J gene: TRBJ2-5
clone size: few
V gene: TRBV16
D gene: -
CDR3 DNA: TGTGCCAGCAGTCCGGACAGTTGGGAGACCCAGTACTTC
CDR3 protein: CASSPDSWETQYF

J gene: TRBJ2-7
clone size: many
V gene: TRBV2
D gene: TRBD1
CDR3 DNA: TGTGCCAGCAGTGGTCCGGACAGGCCCTACGAGCAGTACTTC
CDR3 protein: CASSGPDRPYEQYF

J gene: TRBJ2-1
clone size: many
V gene: TRBV4-1
D gene: -
CDR3 DNA: TGCGCCAGCAGCCATTACGGAAATGAGCAGTTCTTC
CDR3 protein: CASSHYGNEQFF

J gene: TRBJ2-5
clone size: few
V gene: TRBV20-1
D gene: -
CDR3 DNA: TGCAGTGCTAGAGATCTGGCGGAGCAAGAGACCCAGTACTTC
CDR3 protein: CSARDLAEQETQYF

J gene: TRBJ1-5
clone size: few
V gene: TRBV27
D gene: -
CDR3 DNA: TGTGCCAGCAGTTTAGTTCCTCCGTCAGGGTATAGCAATCAGCCCCAGCATTTT
CDR3 protein: CASSLVPPSGYSNQPQHF

J gene: TRBJ2-2
clone size: -
V gene: TRBV13
D gene: -
CDR3 DNA: TGTGCCAGCAGCTACACGGGGGTGACCCGCGGCGGGGAGCTGTTTTTT
CDR3 protein: CASSYTGVTRGGELFF

J gene: TRBJ2-1
clone size: -
V gene: TRBV11-1
D gene: -
CDR3 DNA: TGTGCCAGCAGCCCGACGACATCCAATGAGCAGTTCTTC
CDR3 protein: CASSPTTSNEQFF

J gene: TRBJ2-1
clone size: many
V gene: TRBV29-1
D gene: TRBD2
CDR3 DNA: TGCAGCGTTGAAGATGAACTAGCGGGAGCCTACAATGAGCAGTTCTTC
CDR3 protein: CSVEDELAGAYNEQFF

J gene: TRBJ1-1
clone size: few
V gene: TRBV6-1
D gene: TRBD1
CDR3 DNA: TGTGCCAGCAGTGCCCGGACAGGGGACACTGAAGCTTTCTTT
CDR3 protein: CASSARTGDTEAFF

J gene: TRBJ2-1
clone size: many
V gene: TRBV6-4
D gene: -
CDR3 DNA: TGTGCCAGCAGTGACTCAGAGGGCTCGGTGAATGAGCAGTTCTTC
CDR3 protein: CASSDSEGSVNEQFF

J gene: TRBJ1-2
clone size: -
V gene: TRBV7-9
D gene: TRBD1
CDR3 DNA: TGTGCCAGCAGCGCCAGACAGGGCCATGGCTACACCTTC
CDR3 protein: CASSARQGHGYTF

J gene: TRBJ2-7
clone size: -
V gene: TRBV20-1
D gene: -
CDR3 DNA: TGCAGTGCTATGGCGGGGCCAGCCTACGAGCAGTACTTC
CDR3 protein: CSAMAGPAYEQYF

J gene: TRBJ1-2
clone size: many
V gene: TRBV2
D gene: -
CDR3 DNA: TGTGCCAGCAAGGACCTTGGGGACTATGGCTACACCTTC
CDR3 protein: CASKDLGDYGYTF

J gene: TRBJ2-1
clone size: many
V gene: TRBV5-1
D gene: TRBD2
CDR3 DNA: TGCGCCAGCAGCGCGCCTCCGGGGACTAGCTTTGGGGATGAGCAGTTCTTC
CDR3 protein: CASSAPPGTSFGDEQFF

J gene: TRBJ2-1
clone size: many
V gene: TRBV12-3/TRBV12-4
D gene: -
CDR3 DNA: TGTGCCAGCAGTTTAAGTAACTACAATGAGCAGTTCTTC
CDR3 protein: CASSLSNYNEQFF

J gene: TRBJ2-3
clone size: -
V gene: TRBV11-2
D gene: -
CDR3 DNA: TGTGCCAGCAGCTCCCGCGGGTCCCCTAGCACAGATACGCAGTATTTT
CDR3 protein: CASSSRGSPSTDTQYF

J gene: TRBJ1-1
clone size: few
V gene: TRBV4-2
D gene: -
CDR3 DNA: TGTGCCAGCAGCCAAACTACCTTGAACACTGAAGCTTTCTTT
CDR3 protein: CASSQTTLNTEAFF

J gene: TRBJ2-5
clone size: -
V gene: TRBV15
D gene: -
CDR3 DNA: TGTGCCACCAGCAGAGCTCCTCTCAGGGGACTCCAAGAGACCCAGTACTTC
CDR3 protein: CATSRAPLRGLQETQYF

J gene: TRBJ2-3
clone size: -
V gene: TRBV7-6
D gene: TRBD1
CDR3 DNA: TGTGCCAGCAGCTTAGGGACAGGGGGAACCGGTACGCAGTATTTT
CDR3 protein: CASSLGTGGTGTQYF

J gene: TRBJ2-4
clone size: few
V gene: TRBV18
D gene: TRBD1
CDR3 DNA: TGTGCCAGCTCAGCAGACAGGGAGCTAGGCAAAAACATTCAGTACTTC
CDR3 protein: CASSADRELGKNIQYF

J gene: TRBJ2-1
clone size: -
V gene: TRBV5-1
D gene: -
CDR3 DNA: TGCGCCAGCAGCCAACCGGCCGGGACACATACCTACAATGAGCAGTTCTTC
CDR3 protein: CASSQPAGTHTYNEQFF

J gene: TRBJ2-2
clone size: many
V gene: TRBV15
D gene: TRBD1
CDR3 DNA: TGTGCCACCAGCCCCCGGGACAGCTGGAACACCGGGGAGCTGTTTTTT
CDR3 protein: CATSPRDSWNTGELFF

J gene: TRBJ2-7
clone size: few
V gene: TRBV29-1
D gene: -
CDR3 DNA: TGCAGCGTTGCCGGGACAGCGGGTTACGAGCAGTACTTC
CDR3 protein: CSVAGTAGYEQYF

J gene: TRBJ2-3
clone size: -
V gene: TRBV30
D gene: -
CDR3 DNA: TGTGCCTGGAGTGTAGGTGCAGGGGTAACAGATACGCAGTATTTT
CDR3 protein: CAWSVGAGVTDTQYF

J gene: TRBJ1-1
clone size: -
V gene: TRBV7-9
D gene: -
CDR3 DNA: TGTGCCAGCAGCCTCGGTAACCCTAGGGGCAAAACTGAAGCTTTCTTT
CDR3 protein: CASSLGNPRGKTEAFF

J gene: TRBJ1-4
clone size: -
V gene: TRBV11-2
D gene: -
CDR3 DNA: TGTGCCAGCAGCTTAGGAACGGGGGGGAAACTGTTTTTT
CDR3 protein: CASSLGTGGKLFF

J gene: TRBJ2-7
clone size: many
V gene: TRBV5-6
D gene: TRBD1
CDR3 DNA: TGTGCCAGCAGCCAAGGACAGGGGTGGGGCGAGCAGTACTTC
CDR3 protein: CASSQGQGWGEQYF

J gene: TRBJ2-1
clone size: -
V gene: TRBV2
D gene: TRBD2
CDR3 DNA: TGTGCCAGGACGTACGGGGGGGCATCCTACAATGAGCAGTTCTTC
CDR3 protein: CARTYGGASYNEQFF

J gene: TRBJ2-3
clone size: medium-sized
V gene: TRBV4-3
D gene: -
CDR3 DNA: TGCGCCAGCAGCCAAGATCTCCGGTCGGGGGAGGTCTACCTTTCCGATACTAGCACAGATACGCAGTATTTT
CDR3 protein: CASSQDLRSGEVYLSDTSTDTQYF

J gene: TRBJ1-1
clone size: -
V gene: TRBV20-1
D gene: -
CDR3 DNA: TGCAGTGCTTTCAGGGGGAACACTGAAGCTTTCTTT
CDR3 protein: CSAFRGNTEAFF

J gene: TRBJ1-1
clone size: few
V gene: TRBV6-5
D gene: -
CDR3 DNA: TGTGCCAGCAGTTACGGTTCGGGGAAGAACACTGAAGCTTTCTTT
CDR3 protein: CASSYGSGKNTEAFF

J gene: TRBJ2-1
clone size: few
V gene: TRBV12-3/TRBV12-4
D gene: TRBD2
CDR3 DNA: TGTGCCACCTCGATACTAGCGGGAGATCGGGGTGAGCAGTTCTTC
CDR3 protein: CATSILAGDRGEQFF

J gene: TRBJ2-2
clone size: -
V gene: TRBV7-9
D gene: -
CDR3 DNA: TGTGCCAGCAACCCCTCGCGGGGAAACACCGGGGAGCTGTTTTTT
CDR3 protein: CASNPSRGNTGELFF

J gene: TRBJ1-3
clone size: few
V gene: TRBV12-3/TRBV12-4
D gene: -
CDR3 DNA: TGTGCCAGCACCTTAGGTGGCTGGGGGGCAGGAAACACCATATATTTT
CDR3 protein: CASTLGGWGAGNTIYF

J gene: TRBJ1-1
clone size: -
V gene: TRBV7-9
D gene: -
CDR3 DNA: TGTGCCAGCACCTTCGGCGGGACGAACACTGAAGCTTTCTTT
CDR3 protein: CASTFGGTNTEAFF